This T cell receptor beta chain was identified in a study of lymphopenia after photon versus proton radiotherapy. The CDR3 is 16 amino acids. CDR1 is SGHVS, CDR2 FNYEAQ, per germline. With V trimmed by 0 bases and J by 4 bases, 4 bases remained unmatched. Whole-study findings and limits: Post-nadir diversity loss with photons came from oligoclonal expansion, particularly CD8+ Temra cells. Photon-treated patients lost naive T cells and TCR diversity; proton-treated stayed stable. Better survival with proton therapy was suggested as possible, not demonstrated.

Profiling relied on immunoSEQ multiplex PCR, and the TCRdb table lists in-frame clones only, not all of them. The repertoire holds about 30,000 clones, with around nine tenths as singletons. Comment on this clone: No antigen is known for it.

The material sequenced was peripheral blood, taken from a patient treated with proton-based radiotherapy. The origin of this receptor is a woman aged 60-70 years with cholangiocarcinoma. Some clones in this sample may be carry-over from other donors' samples. The chain has TRBV7-6 and TRBJ2-7; TRBD2 matches 12 bases. This chain's CDR3 is CASSLAASGGGYEQYF. DNA for the CDR3: TGTGCCAGCAGCTTAGCCGCTAGCGGGGGGGGGTACGAGCAGTACTTC.